This note documents a single TCR beta chain sequence. Its specificity is unknown. The CDR3 sequence is 15 residues long. Germline V gene data show CDR1 as MDHEN and CDR2 as SYDVKM. V lost 5 bases, J lost 3 bases, and 17 bases lay in between. The sample comes from a study of T cell responses to AZD1222 COVID-19 vaccine. Notes on the study in general: Clonal diversity may have been underestimated, and the donors were mostly white British, with more females than males. After the peak T cell response, and only then, were repertoires sampled.

Assay used: immunoSEQ multiplex PCR; TCRdb lists only in-frame clones, some missing. There are 85,000 or so clones in the sample; 86% occur only once, and roughly 5.6% lies in the top ten. Researchers grouped second doses given at about 4 or about 12 weeks into one pool. The V and J genes are TRBV28 and TRBJ2-7; no firm D call. The clonotype comes from an adult who received the AZD1222 COVID-19 vaccine. The sample was peripheral blood, taken 28 days after the second AZD1222 dose. As DNA, the CDR3 is TGTGCCAGCAGTGCAGCCACCGCCGGGTACTACGAGCAGTACTTC. Translating gives CASSAATAGYYEQYF.